Presented here are 31 T cell receptor beta chains from one specimen sequenced in a study of blood T cell repertoires in COVID-19. Profiling relied on immunoSEQ multiplex PCR, and the TCRdb table lists in-frame clones only, not all of them. The data hold approximately 490,000 clones, with roughly nine tenths observed a single time. The sequencing sample was made of PBMCs or T cells enriched from blood (not recorded which). These receptors were obtained from a young woman who had recovered from COVID-19.

This rearrangement joins TRBV6-2 or TRBV6-3 to TRBJ2-3; the D gene is possibly TRBD2 (6 bases). The CDR3 sequence is 19 residues long. Trimming shortened V by 0 bases and J by 2 bases, and 21 bases separated the two germline ends. Germline CDR1 reads MNHEY; CDR2 reads SVGEGT. The CDR3 sequence: CASSYSWLAKGNLTDTQYF. The DNA for the CDR3 is TGTGCCAGCAGTTACTCGTGGCTAGCGAAGGGAAACCTCACAGATACGCAGTATTTT.

The V gene is TRBV19, the J gene TRBJ1-1; the D is unclear. V dropped 9 bases and J dropped 1 base, with 18 bases sitting between them. The CDR3 has 15 amino acids. Germline V gives CDR1 LNHDA, CDR2 SQIVND (reference sequence). The CDR3 protein is CASKILARSNTEAFF. As DNA, the CDR3 is TGTGCCAGCAAAATCCTCGCGAGGTCGAACACTGAAGCTTTCTTT.

As regards this clone: The same CDR3 can be traced to other DNA sequences in this sample. The chain employs TRBV12-3 or TRBV12-4 and TRBJ1-1; D unresolved. The CDR3 length is 13 residues. Between the trimmed V and J ends, which lost 2 bases and 3 bases, there was a span of 7 bases. CDR3 sequence: CASSLTRDTEAFF. DNA for the CDR3: TGTGCCAGCAGTTTAACTAGAGACACTGAAGCTTTCTTT.

DNA for the CDR3: TGTGCCAGCAGCCACGGGGAAGAGACCCAGTACTTC. Its translation is CASSHGEETQYF. The chain couples TRBV12-3 or TRBV12-4 to TRBJ2-5; D may be TRBD2 (5 bases). The CDR3 has 12 amino acids. V gave up 6 bases and J gave up 3 bases, with 8 bases separating them.

CDR3 DNA: TGTGCCAGCTCACCCAGTGCGGGACAGGGTTATGGCTACACCTTC. Amino acids: CASSPSAGQGYGYTF. The chain couples TRBV18 to TRBJ1-2; TRBD1 agrees at 9 bases. This CDR3 has 15 residues. The germline gives CDR1 KGHSH, CDR2 LQKENI. With 3 bases clipped from V and 5 bases from J, the junction kept 7 bases outside the gene matches.

This chain joins TRBV18 and TRBJ1-4; D is unclear. The length of the CDR3 is 12 residues. Per germline, CDR1 KGHSH and CDR2 LQKENI. The V and J ends lost 3 bases and 8 bases respectively, with 7 bases between them. The CDR3 reads CASSPRLEKLFF. The DNA of the CDR3 is TGTGCCAGCTCACCTCGACTAGAAAAACTGTTTTTT.

The rearrangement links TRBV19 to TRBJ2-7, with 7 bases identical to TRBD1. Germline CDR1 is LNHDA and CDR2 is SQIVND (reference sequence). The trim removed 5 bases at V and 5 bases at J, leaving 6 bases unmatched. The CDR3 runs 13 residues. Written as DNA, the CDR3 is TGTGCCAGTAGTGGGAGACAGGGTGACGAGCAGTACTTC. Protein sequence: CASSGRQGDEQYF.

The chain recombines TRBV6-5 with TRBJ1-5; no reliable D call. This CDR3 spans 14 amino acids. V was cut by 11 bases and J by 0 bases, with 14 bases left in between. CDR1 and CDR2 (germline): MNHEY, SVGAGI. The CDR3, as DNA: TGTGCCGCTGGGCCAGTTCATAGCAATCAGCCCCAGCATTTT. Translation: CAAGPVHSNQPQHF.

The chain is built from TRBV28 and TRBJ1-3; no firm D call. The length of the CDR3 is 14 residues. The V gene lost 6 bases and the J gene lost 3 bases, with 12 bases spanning the gap. Germline CDR1 MDHEN, CDR2 SYDVKM. The CDR3 region is CASSPGTYGNTIYF. DNA of the CDR3: TGTGCCAGCAGCCCGGGAACTTATGGAAACACCATATATTTT.

This clone was seen a handful of times. The genes are TRBV19 and TRBJ1-5; no definite D call. The germline V gene has CDR1 LNHDA and CDR2 SQIVND (reference sequence). The CDR3 is 14 amino acids. The germline V and J ends were trimmed by 5 bases and 7 bases, with 15 bases remaining between them. CDR3 region: CASSSMEVGQPQHF. The CDR3 DNA follows: TGTGCCAGTAGTTCGATGGAGGTGGGCCAGCCCCAGCATTTT.

The rearrangement joins TRBV5-1 to TRBJ1-1, with 8 bases identical to TRBD1. CDR1 is SGHRS and CDR2 is YFSETQ in the germline V gene. Trimming took 2 bases from V and 4 from J; bases not matched to a gene: 4. The CDR3 covers 14 residues. CDR3 protein: CASSLFTGGTEAFF. CDR3 coding DNA: TGCGCCAGCAGCTTATTCACAGGGGGCACTGAAGCTTTCTTT.

V gene TRBV2 combines with J gene TRBJ2-3; 9 nucleotides align to TRBD2. The CDR3 has 17 residues. J gave up 0 bases and V 4 bases, and 8 bases lay outside the gene matches. CDR1 and CDR2 (germline): SNHLY, FYNNEI. The CDR3 DNA is TGTGCCAGCAGTGCGGTGACTAGCGGAACTAGCACAGATACGCAGTATTTT. Amino acid sequence: CASSAVTSGTSTDTQYF.

The V gene is TRBV11-2, the J gene TRBJ1-2, with no clear D. This CDR3 is built from 14 residues. V was clipped by 0 bases and J by 0 bases, with 5 bases between them. Looked up from germline, CDR1 is SGHAT and CDR2 is FQNNGV. This CDR3 reads CASSLDTTNYGYTF. As DNA, the CDR3 is TGTGCCAGCAGCTTAGATACAACTAACTATGGCTACACCTTC.

This chain uses TRBV2 with TRBJ2-7; perhaps TRBD1 as D (8 bases). CDR1 is SNHLY, CDR2 FYNNEI, per germline. The ends were cut back, 1 base at V and 3 bases at J, with 13 bases in the middle. CDR3 length: 15 amino acids. The chain's CDR3 is CASSEEQGGFYEQYF. The CDR3 region has the DNA TGTGCCAGCAGTGAAGAACAGGGGGGGTTCTACGAGCAGTACTTC.

The rearrangement uses TRBV5-1 and TRBJ1-3; 7 bases match TRBD1. V lost 2 bases to trimming and J lost 6 bases; unmatched junction nucleotides: 8. The CDR3 length is 15 residues. CDR1 is SGHRS, CDR2 YFSETQ, per germline. DNA for the CDR3: TGCGCCAGCAGCTTAGGTGACAGGGATCAAAACACCATATATTTT. It codes for CASSLGDRDQNTIYF.

The chain recombines TRBV2 with TRBJ2-3, with D maybe TRBD2 (6 bases). The CDR3 covers 14 residues. Germline-derived CDR1 and CDR2 are SNHLY and FYNNEI. V shed 7 bases and J shed 9 bases, with 20 bases lying between them. The CDR3 protein is CASIGGAAIRTQYF. In nucleotides, the CDR3 is TGTGCCAGCATCGGGGGTGCCGCCATTCGAACGCAGTATTTT.

The table lists this clone with a count of one. The rearrangement uses TRBV30 and TRBJ1-5, with D possibly TRBD1 on 5 matching bases. Germline V gives CDR1 GTSNPN, CDR2 SVGIG (reference sequence). The CDR3 is 13 amino acids. V was shortened by 3 bases and J by 5 bases, with 11 bases between the two germline ends. CDR3 sequence: CAWSRQRDQPQHF. CDR3 DNA sequence: TGTGCCTGGAGCCGACAGAGAGATCAGCCCCAGCATTTT.

The chain employs TRBV7-9 and TRBJ2-2, with D perhaps TRBD1 (6 bases). The CDR3 is 16 amino acids. V lost 7 bases and J lost 0, with 15 bases in between. CDR1 SEHNR and CDR2 FQNEAQ come from the germline V gene (reference sequence). The CDR3 sequence is CASTPSGGANTGELFF. In nucleotides, the CDR3 is TGTGCCAGCACCCCGTCTGGGGGCGCGAACACCGGGGAGCTGTTTTTT.

The V and J genes are TRBV5-6 and TRBJ2-2; TRBD1 agrees at 7 bases. The CDR3 runs to 14 residues. Germline V gives CDR1 SGHDT, CDR2 YYEEEE. V lost 2 bases and J lost 6; bases outside the gene matches: 4. CDR3 region: CASSFTGAPGELFF. For the CDR3, the DNA is TGTGCCAGCAGCTTTACAGGGGCCCCCGGGGAGCTGTTTTTT. Full variable domain (remainder filled in from reference TRBV5-6 and TRBJ2-2): DAGVTQSPTHLIKTRGQQVTLRCSPKSGHDTVSWYQQALGQGPQFIFQYYEEEERQRGNFPDRFSGHQFPNYSSELNVNALLLGDSALYLCASSFTGAPGELFFGEGSRLTVL.

The chain links TRBV2 to TRBJ1-5; D might be TRBD1 (5 bases). The CDR3 spans 14 residues. Trimming left V 4 bases short and J 2 bases short, with 9 bases between. Germline CDR1 reads SNHLY; CDR2 reads FYNNEI. Written as DNA, the CDR3 is TGTGCCAGCAGTGGTCGGGGGGGCAATCAGCCCCAGCATTTT. Translating gives CASSGRGGNQPQHF.

The chain has TRBV6-5 and TRBJ2-2; tentatively, D is TRBD1 (6 bases). The V gene's germline CDR1 is MNHEY and CDR2 SVGAGI. This CDR3 contains 14 residues. V lost 5 bases and J 10 bases, leaving 17 bases between the germline ends. CDR3 DNA: TGTGCCAGCAGTACCACACAGGGTTCGCTGGAGCTGTTTTTT. It codes for CASSTTQGSLELFF.

J is TRBJ2-7 and V is TRBV2, with D maybe TRBD1 (6 bases). Germline V gene sequence: CDR1 SNHLY, CDR2 FYNNEI. The CDR3 consists of 14 residues. The V gene lost 1 base and the J gene lost 5 bases, with 12 bases spanning the gap. The CDR3 spells CASSEVQGSNEQYF. CDR3 nucleotides: TGTGCCAGCAGTGAAGTACAGGGTAGCAACGAGCAGTACTTC. Filled out from reference TRBV2 and TRBJ2-7, the complete variable domain reads EPEVTQTPSHQVTQMGQEVILRCVPISNHLYFYWYRQILGQKVEFLVSFYNNEISEKSEIFDDQFSVERPDGSNFTLKIRSTKLEDSAMYFCASSEVQGSNEQYFGPGTRLTVT.

The chain recombines TRBV5-1 with TRBJ2-3, with 9 bases aligning to TRBD2. Trimming took 4 bases from V and 3 from J; bases not matched to a gene: 6. Germline V gene data show CDR1 as SGHRS and CDR2 as YFSETQ. CDR3 length: 15 amino acids. CDR3 sequence: CASSAGGGATDTQYF. The DNA for the CDR3 is TGCGCCAGCAGCGCGGGCGGGGGGGCGACAGATACGCAGTATTTT.

The chain carries TRBV5-4 and TRBJ2-5; 10 nucleotides line up with TRBD1. Germline-derived CDR1 and CDR2 are SGHNT and YYREEE (reference sequence). The ends lost 2 bases at V and 4 bases at J; junction bases unmatched: 11. This CDR3 has 17 residues. The CDR3 is CASSFPGTGEGRETQYF. As DNA, the CDR3 is TGTGCCAGCAGCTTCCCCGGGACAGGGGAAGGTAGAGAGACCCAGTACTTC.

The rearrangement joins TRBV5-4 to TRBJ1-2, with 9 bases aligning to TRBD1. The CDR3 is 17 amino acids. The trim removed 4 bases at V and 6 bases at J, leaving 16 bases unmatched. In germline, CDR1 is SGHNT, CDR2 YYREEE (reference sequence). The CDR3 loop is CASSPWDRVSQWDGYTF. CDR3 nucleotide sequence: TGTGCCAGCAGCCCATGGGACAGGGTGTCTCAGTGGGATGGCTACACCTTC.

The genes are TRBV5-6 and TRBJ2-1; 10 nucleotides align to TRBD2. This CDR3 spans 16 amino acids. Looked up from germline, CDR1 is SGHDT and CDR2 is YYEEEE. The V segment lost 4 bases and the J segment 4 bases; nucleotides outside the gene matches: 8. In DNA form, the CDR3 reads TGTGCCAGCAGCATAGCGGGGGGCCTTCTTTACAATGAGCAGTTCTTC. Its translation is CASSIAGGLLYNEQFF.

The J gene is TRBJ1-2, the V gene TRBV29-1; weak D call: TRBD1 (6 bases). The V end was cut by 3 bases, the J end by 0 bases, with 14 bases between. Germline assignment: CDR1 SQVTM and CDR2 ANQGSEA. This CDR3 comprises 15 residues. The CDR3 protein is CSVETGTVANYGYTF. CDR3 DNA sequence: TGCAGCGTTGAGACAGGAACGGTAGCTAACTATGGCTACACCTTC.

The chain carries TRBV12-5 and TRBJ2-3; 9 positions agree with TRBD1. Germline V gives CDR1 LGHNT, CDR2 FRNRAP. This CDR3 contains 15 residues. With 2 bases clipped from V and 5 bases from J, the junction kept 5 bases outside the gene matches. CDR3 loop: CASGLLQGAKDTQYF. CDR3 nucleotides: TGTGCTAGTGGTTTGTTACAGGGGGCAAAAGATACGCAGTATTTT. The full variable domain, its missing parts supplied by reference TRBV12-5 and TRBJ2-3, is DARVTQTPRHKVTEMGQEVTMRCQPILGHNTVFWYRQTMMQGLELLAYFRNRAPLDDSGMPKDRFSAEMPDATLATLKIQPSEPRDSAVYFCASGLLQGAKDTQYFGPGTRLTVL.

The chain links TRBV30 to TRBJ2-2; no clear D gene. Germline V lookup: CDR1 GTSNPN, CDR2 SVGIG (reference sequence). The CDR3 spans 15 residues. V lost 0 bases and J lost 3, with 11 bases in between. The CDR3 is CAWSVIRQHTGELFF. CDR3 DNA: TGTGCCTGGAGTGTAATTAGACAACACACCGGGGAGCTGTTTTTT.

The chain employs TRBV10-1 and TRBJ2-1; D gene uncertain. CDR3 length: 13 residues. With 6 bases removed from V and 9 bases from J, the gap between germline ends came to 15 bases. Germline CDR1 reads WNHNN; CDR2 reads SYGVQD (reference sequence). CDR3 sequence reads: CASSATTMGEQFF. Here the CDR3 DNA reads TGCGCCAGCAGCGCAACTACGATGGGTGAGCAGTTCTTC.

This chain joins TRBV28 and TRBJ2-2; the D gene is possibly TRBD1 (5 bases). The CDR3 is 13 residues long. V was shortened by 7 bases and J by 4 bases, with 10 bases between the two germline ends. Germline-derived CDR1 and CDR2 are MDHEN and SYDVKM. The CDR3 sequence is CASTLGVTGELFF. In DNA form, the CDR3 reads TGTGCCAGCACGTTAGGGGTCACCGGGGAGCTGTTTTTT. Supplemented by reference TRBV28 and TRBJ2-2, the full variable domain reads DVKVTQSSRYLVKRTGEKVFLECVQDMDHENMFWYRQDPGLGLRLIYFSYDVKMKEKGDIPEGYSVSREKKERFSLILESASTNQTSMYLCASTLGVTGELFFGEGSRLTVL.